Below, 28 T cell receptor beta chains from the same sample are listed, as sequenced in a study of beta chain features in type 1 diabetes. Expressed TCRB transcripts got sequenced, as all isolated RNA was reverse transcribed. Libraries were prepared by immunoSEQ multiplex PCR; TCRdb keeps only in-frame clonotypes and omits some of them. The repertoire includes over 150,000 clones, 10% to 15% of them detected once, and approximately 0.64% sits in the top ten. Sequenced: central memory CD4+ T cells from blood. These receptors were taken from a woman between 18 and 30 years old in good health.

For this clone: The sample has other DNA sequences that encode this CDR3 too. V and J are TRBV11-2 and TRBJ1-1; 8 nucleotides agree with TRBD1. This CDR3 has 14 amino acids. V lost 4 bases, J lost 1 base, and 2 bases stayed unmatched. Germline values: CDR1 SGHAT, CDR2 FQNNGV. The CDR3 loop is CASSYGQGNTEAFF. CDR3 nucleotide sequence: TGTGCCAGCAGCTACGGACAGGGGAACACTGAAGCTTTCTTT.

This clone was found many times. The rearrangement joins TRBV20-1 to TRBJ2-5; 7 bases line up with TRBD2. J gave up 4 bases and V 6 bases, and 2 bases lay outside the gene matches. CDR1 and CDR2 from the germline V gene are DFQATT and SNEGSKA (reference sequence). The CDR3 extends over 11 amino acids. The DNA for the CDR3 is TGCAGTGCGAAGCGGGGAGAGACCCAGTACTTC. Residues: CSAKRGETQYF.

This clone was picked up a small number of times. This sequence joins TRBV30 and TRBJ2-1; 8 bases align to TRBD1. The CDR3 contains 12 residues. The germline V gene has CDR1 GTSNPN and CDR2 SVGIG (reference sequence). V was clipped by 7 bases and J by 5 bases; unmatched bases: 4. The CDR3 coding sequence is TGTGCCTTGGACAGGGTGAACAATGAGCAGTTCTTC. It codes for CALDRVNNEQFF.

The J gene is TRBJ2-1, the V gene TRBV28; D gene unclear. The CDR3 spans 13 residues. Trimming cost V 1 base and J 5 bases, with 6 bases left between them. Germline lookup yields CDR1 MDHEN and CDR2 SYDVKM. DNA of the CDR3: TGTGCCAGCAGTTTATCTGAGAACAATGAGCAGTTCTTC. Its protein is CASSLSENNEQFF.

This clone was found a few times. Other DNA variants within this sample encode the same CDR3. The chain has TRBV28 and TRBJ2-1; 9 bases line up with TRBD2. This CDR3 spans 13 amino acids. V lost 5 bases and J lost 13; bases outside the gene matches: 9. Germline CDR1 MDHEN, CDR2 SYDVKM. As DNA, the CDR3 is TGTGCCAGCAGTCCTCAACTAGCGGGCCTCCAGTTCTTC. Its protein product is CASSPQLAGLQFF.

This clone was observed a handful of times. The chain carries TRBV29-1 and TRBJ1-1, with unresolved D. Germline CDR1 SQVTM, CDR2 ANQGSEA. This CDR3 has 10 residues. The ends were cut back, 2 bases at V and 11 bases at J, with 9 bases in the middle. This CDR3 is CSVEPASAFF. The CDR3 nucleotides read TGCAGCGTTGAACCTGCGAGTGCTTTCTTT. The variable domain in full, completed from reference TRBV29-1 and TRBJ1-1, reads SAVISQKPSRDICQRGTSLTIQCQVDSQVTMMFWYRQQPGQSLTLIATANQGSEATYESGFVIDKFPISRPNLTFSTLTVSNMSPEDSSIYLCSVEPASAFFGQGTRLTVV.

This clone appeared a few times. V and J are TRBV11-3 and TRBJ2-7; no clear D gene. Germline-derived CDR1 and CDR2 are SGHNT and YENEEA. The CDR3 is 13 amino acids. V was pared by 5 bases and J by 2 bases, with 10 bases between. CDR3 in amino acids: CASSLFRAYEQYF. The DNA for the CDR3 is TGTGCCAGCAGCCTCTTCCGGGCCTACGAGCAGTACTTC.

CDR3 sequence (DNA): TGTGCCAGCTCACCCCCCGACAGTAATCAGCCCCAGCATTTT. Residues: CASSPPDSNQPQHF. The chain employs TRBV18 and TRBJ1-5, with D perhaps TRBD1 (5 bases). The germline V and J ends were trimmed by 3 bases and 4 bases, with 10 bases remaining between them. The CDR3 has 14 amino acids. Germline CDR1 reads KGHSH; CDR2 reads LQKENI.

The V call is TRBV2, the J call TRBJ2-7; TRBD2 might be the D (6 bases). This CDR3 is built from 13 residues. V was shortened by 3 bases and J by 6 bases, with 12 bases between the two germline ends. CDR1 and CDR2 from the germline V gene are SNHLY and FYNNEI. In DNA, the CDR3 is TGTGCCAGCAGTGAGTCGGGAGTCCGCGAGCAGTACTTC. Translated: CASSESGVREQYF.

This clone turned up a few times. The CDR3 protein is CASSRSGGVEETQYF. DNA for the CDR3: TGCGCCAGCAGTCGATCGGGAGGGGTAGAAGAGACCCAGTACTTC. The rearrangement links TRBV5-1 to TRBJ2-5; 8 positions match TRBD2. Looked up from germline, CDR1 is SGHRS and CDR2 is YFSETQ. The CDR3 spans 15 residues. The ends lost 5 bases at V and 3 bases at J; junction bases unmatched: 9.

This clone was seen a handful of times. The chain couples TRBV9 to TRBJ1-3; D possibly corresponds to TRBD1 (6 bases). From germline, CDR1 is SGDLS and CDR2 YYNGEE. The CDR3 is made up of 15 amino acids. V dropped 3 bases and J dropped 3 bases, with 13 bases sitting between them. CDR3 sequence (DNA): TGTGCCAGCAGCGCACAGGGAAACATTGGAAACACCATATATTTT. Translation: CASSAQGNIGNTIYF.

The chain couples TRBV30 to TRBJ1-4, with D perhaps matching TRBD1 (6 bases). The CDR3 extends over 18 amino acids. Trimming left V 3 bases short and J 2 bases short, with 22 bases between. CDR1 is GTSNPN and CDR2 is SVGIG in the germline V gene (reference sequence). The CDR3 bases are TGTGCCTGGAGCGTTGCCGGACAGCCAGGTAGCACTAATGAAAAACTGTTTTTT. This sequence encodes CAWSVAGQPGSTNEKLFF.

This clone has a handful of counts. The V gene is TRBV20-1, the J gene TRBJ2-5; D is uncertain. Germline CDR1 and CDR2: DFQATT and SNEGSKA (reference sequence). V gave up 6 bases and J gave up 2 bases, with 4 bases separating them. The CDR3 loop spans 10 amino acids. CDR3 residues: CSAVQETQYF. CDR3 nucleotides: TGCAGTGCCGTACAAGAGACCCAGTACTTC.

The CDR3, as DNA: TGTGCCAGCAGCTTACTAGCGGGAGACAATGAGCAGTTCTTC. Its translation is CASSLLAGDNEQFF. The V and J genes are TRBV7-2 and TRBJ2-1; TRBD2 matches at 10 bases. CDR1 and CDR2 (germline): SGHTA, FQGNSA. V lost 2 bases, J lost 5 bases, and 0 bases stayed unmatched. This CDR3 has 14 amino acids.

This chain connects TRBV11-2 to TRBJ2-2; D may be TRBD1 (5 bases). CDR1 and CDR2 (germline): SGHAT, FQNNGV. Trimming stripped 8 bases from V and 6 bases from J, with 19 bases between. The CDR3 runs 15 residues. The CDR3 DNA reads TGTGCCAGCGCCTCCCAGGGCCCTGGGGCCGGGGAGCTGTTTTTT. Encoded protein: CASASQGPGAGELFF.

The chain is built from TRBV5-1 and TRBJ2-3; 7 bases align to TRBD1. This CDR3 contains 15 residues. Germline V gives CDR1 SGHRS, CDR2 YFSETQ. V lost 2 bases and J lost 3; bases outside the gene matches: 6. The DNA for the CDR3 is TGCGCCAGCAGCTTCTTAGGGGGCCCAACAGATACGCAGTATTTT. It yields the protein CASSFLGGPTDTQYF.

J is TRBJ1-2 and V is TRBV10-3, with D maybe TRBD1 (5 bases). The CDR3 runs 13 residues. V was shortened by 6 bases and J by 2 bases, with 10 bases between the two germline ends. Germline V gene sequence: CDR1 ENHRY, CDR2 SYGVKD. In DNA, the CDR3 is TGTGCCATCAGGGACACCGCAAACTATGGCTACACCTTC. It codes for CAIRDTANYGYTF.

This clone has more than one count but fewer than ten. The rearrangement links TRBV5-1 to TRBJ1-1; TRBD1 is a possible D gene (5 bases). V gave up 3 bases and J gave up 4 bases, with 16 bases separating them. Germline CDR1 SGHRS, CDR2 YFSETQ. The CDR3 sequence is 15 residues long. Here the CDR3 reads CASSSITGGGTEAFF. Written as DNA, the CDR3 is TGCGCCAGCAGCTCTATCACAGGCGGTGGCACTGAAGCTTTCTTT.

The V call is TRBV11-2, the J call TRBJ2-3; 13 bases match TRBD2. The CDR3 has 18 residues. Looked up from germline, CDR1 is SGHAT and CDR2 is FQNNGV. V was clipped by 5 bases and J by 0 bases; unmatched bases: 8. The CDR3 region has the DNA TGTGCCAGCAGCATAAGGACTAGCGGGAGCACTAGCACAGATACGCAGTATTTT. Amino acids: CASSIRTSGSTSTDTQYF.

This sequence joins TRBV6-1 and TRBJ2-4, with D possibly TRBD2 on 5 matching bases. The CDR3 runs to 12 residues. V was shortened by 7 bases and J by 5 bases, with 9 bases between the two germline ends. Looked up from germline, CDR1 is MNHNS and CDR2 is SASEGT. This CDR3 is CASKRDENIQYF. The DNA of the CDR3 is TGTGCCAGCAAGAGGGATGAAAACATTCAGTACTTC.

This clone was seen only a few times. The gene calls are TRBV7-9 and TRBJ2-7; 10 bases match TRBD2. In germline, CDR1 is SEHNR, CDR2 FQNEAQ (reference sequence). CDR3 length: 14 residues. The junction had 7 bases not matched to a gene; V was cut back by 6 bases and J by 5 bases. DNA for the CDR3: TGTGCCAGCAGTCCAGCGGGAGGGTCCAACGAGCAGTACTTC. Residues: CASSPAGGSNEQYF.

This clone was seen only a few times. The rearrangement uses TRBV4-3 and TRBJ2-1; 10 nucleotides align to TRBD1. This CDR3 comprises 14 residues. V shed 5 bases, J shed 4 bases, and the junction held 2 bases outside the gene matches. The germline V gene has CDR1 LGHNA and CDR2 YSLEER. CDR3 protein: CASSRQGAYNEQFF. The CDR3 DNA sequence: TGCGCCAGCAGCAGACAGGGGGCTTACAATGAGCAGTTCTTC.

This clone showed up just a few times. V gene TRBV7-9 combines with J gene TRBJ2-1, with 8 bases matching TRBD1. V gave up 5 bases and J gave up 1 base; unmatched junction bases: 7. The CDR3 contains 16 residues. In germline, CDR1 is SEHNR, CDR2 FQNEAQ (reference sequence). CDR3 sequence (DNA): TGTGCCAGCAGCGCCCGGACAGGGTTGTCCTACAATGAGCAGTTCTTC. Protein sequence: CASSARTGLSYNEQFF.

This chain joins TRBV28 and TRBJ2-3; unclear D gene. V lost 6 bases and J 2 bases, leaving 9 bases between the germline ends. The CDR3 is made up of 13 amino acids. Germline CDR1 MDHEN, CDR2 SYDVKM. The CDR3 DNA is TGTGCCAGCAGCCGCGGAGACACAGATACGCAGTATTTT. It specifies CASSRGDTDTQYF.

This chain links TRBV28 with TRBJ1-1; D perhaps matches TRBD1 (6 bases). This CDR3 spans 11 amino acids. From germline, CDR1 is MDHEN and CDR2 SYDVKM. V lost 11 bases and J 10 bases, leaving 17 bases between the germline ends. The CDR3 sequence is CAGRLGALAFF. DNA of the CDR3: TGTGCCGGCCGACTGGGGGCTTTAGCTTTCTTT.

On this clone itself: This sample includes further DNA sequences coding for the same CDR3. In DNA, the CDR3 is TGTGCCAGCAGTTTAAAGAGATCCTACGAGCAGTACTTC. This gives the protein CASSLKRSYEQYF. This sequence joins TRBV28 and TRBJ2-7; D uncertain. V lost 2 bases, J lost 1 base, and 6 bases lay in between. CDR1 and CDR2 (germline): MDHEN, SYDVKM. The CDR3 consists of 13 residues.

This clone turned up a few times. This chain links TRBV11-2 with TRBJ2-2; D possibly corresponds to TRBD1 (6 bases). This CDR3 has 16 residues. V lost 5 bases and J 2 bases, leaving 15 bases between the germline ends. Germline V gene sequence: CDR1 SGHAT, CDR2 FQNNGV. This chain's CDR3 is CASSPRSGANTGELFF. CDR3 coding DNA: TGTGCCAGCAGCCCTCGGTCAGGGGCAAACACCGGGGAGCTGTTTTTT.

The rearrangement joins TRBV4-1 to TRBJ1-5; 7 nucleotides line up with TRBD1. Germline V gives CDR1 MGHRA, CDR2 YSYEKL. V lost 1 base and J lost 3; bases outside the gene matches: 9. This CDR3 is built from 17 residues. As DNA, the CDR3 is TGCGCCAGCAGCCAAGTTTCCGGGACAGAGAACAATCAGCCCCAGCATTTT. It is translated as CASSQVSGTENNQPQHF.